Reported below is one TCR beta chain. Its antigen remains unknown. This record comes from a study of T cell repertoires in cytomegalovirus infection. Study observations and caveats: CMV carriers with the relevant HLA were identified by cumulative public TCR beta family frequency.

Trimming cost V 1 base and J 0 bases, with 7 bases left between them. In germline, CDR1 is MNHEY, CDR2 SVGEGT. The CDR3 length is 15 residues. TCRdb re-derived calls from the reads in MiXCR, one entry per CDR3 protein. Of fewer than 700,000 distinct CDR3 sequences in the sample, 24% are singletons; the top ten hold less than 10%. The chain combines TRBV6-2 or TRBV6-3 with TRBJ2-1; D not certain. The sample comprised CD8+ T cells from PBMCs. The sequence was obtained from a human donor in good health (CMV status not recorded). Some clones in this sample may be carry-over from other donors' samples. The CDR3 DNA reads TGTGCCAGCAGTTACTTCCTTAGCTCCTACAATGAGCAGTTCTTC. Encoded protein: CASSYFLSSYNEQFF.